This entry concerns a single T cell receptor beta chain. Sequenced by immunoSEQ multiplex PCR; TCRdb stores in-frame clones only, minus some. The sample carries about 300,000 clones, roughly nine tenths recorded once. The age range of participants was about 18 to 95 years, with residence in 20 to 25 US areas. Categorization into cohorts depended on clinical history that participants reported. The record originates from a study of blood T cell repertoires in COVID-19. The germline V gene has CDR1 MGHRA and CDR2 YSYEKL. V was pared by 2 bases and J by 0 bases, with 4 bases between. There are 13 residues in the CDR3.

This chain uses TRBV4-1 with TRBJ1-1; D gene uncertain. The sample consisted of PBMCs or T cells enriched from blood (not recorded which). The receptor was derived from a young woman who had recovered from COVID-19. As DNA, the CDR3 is TGCGCCAGCAGCCAAATCGTGAACACTGAAGCTTTCTTT. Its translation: CASSQIVNTEAFF.